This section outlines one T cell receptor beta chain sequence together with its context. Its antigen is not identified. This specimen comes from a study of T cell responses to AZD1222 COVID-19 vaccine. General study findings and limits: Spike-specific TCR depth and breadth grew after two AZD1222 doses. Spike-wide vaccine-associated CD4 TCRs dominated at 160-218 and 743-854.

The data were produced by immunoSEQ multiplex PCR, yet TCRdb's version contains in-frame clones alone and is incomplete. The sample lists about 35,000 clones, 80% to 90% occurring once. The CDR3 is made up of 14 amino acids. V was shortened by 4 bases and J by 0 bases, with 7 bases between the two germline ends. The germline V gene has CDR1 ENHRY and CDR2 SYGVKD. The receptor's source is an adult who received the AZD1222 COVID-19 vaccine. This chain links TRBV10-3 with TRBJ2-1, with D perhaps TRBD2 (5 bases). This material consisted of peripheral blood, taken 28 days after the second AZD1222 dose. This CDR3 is CAISGRSSYNEQFF. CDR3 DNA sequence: TGTGCCATCAGTGGGAGGAGCTCCTACAATGAGCAGTTCTTC.